The T cell receptor (beta chain) described here comes from a study of cytomegalovirus exposure and HLA in healthy donors. Across the study: The platform used for the 120 validation repertoires matched that of the roughly 720 first-cohort repertoires, a later analysis reported. General study findings and limits: Among TCR sequences, most were rare, though some public TCRs appeared in many donors.

The donors were part of the roughly 120-subject validation cohort, which stood apart from the approximately 670-subject first cohort. This clone was recorded once. Its specificity is unknown. The CDR3 runs 14 residues. J gave up 5 bases and V 5 bases, and 5 bases lay outside the gene matches. Per germline, CDR1 SGHTA and CDR2 FQGNSA. Repertoires were generated with immunoSEQ multiplex PCR, while TCRdb's copy carries only in-frame clones and drops some. Altogether tens of thousands of clones are present, 96% being singletons, with the ten largest covering around 5%. The chain links TRBV7-2 to TRBJ2-2; 7 nucleotides align to TRBD1. The sequenced sample was PBMCs. The receptor comes from a young woman in good health and CMV-seropositive. The CDR3 reads CASSRGGQTGELFF. The CDR3 region has the DNA TGTGCCAGCAGCCGAGGGGGCCAAACCGGGGAGCTGTTTTTT.